The T cell receptor (beta chain) described here comes from a study of early T cells in non-severe SARS-CoV-2 infection. Turning to the study itself: Whole-blood bulk RNA, unsorted, was sequenced, and chains were unpaired. Study-level results: There was a bias toward anti-spike CD8 responses in VDJdb matching, which missed private and CD4 specificities.

Attachment of unique molecular identifiers to individual cDNA molecules was performed. Using its own MiXCR run on the 5' RACE reads, TCRdb lists one record per CDR3 protein. This sample has some 64,000 distinct CDR3 sequences; approximately 13% occur once, and the top ten carry about 7.7%. This clonotype has a count of ten or more. Its antigen is currently unknown. The germline CDR1 and CDR2 sequences are MNHEY and SVGEGT. The CDR3 has 15 residues. Germline trimming cut 6 bases from V and 2 bases from J; bases unmatched to any gene: 6. Sequenced sample: whole blood. J is TRBJ1-5 and V is TRBV6-2 or TRBV6-3; TRBD1 aligns across 8 bases. The sequence was collected from an adult who was a healthcare worker with PCR-confirmed SARS-CoV-2 infection or an uninfected control (not recorded which). The DNA of the CDR3 is TGTGCCAGCAGGTCAGGGGGCAGCGGCAATCAGCCCCAGCATTTT. Protein product: CASRSGGSGNQPQHF.